The 4 T cell receptor beta chains below come from one sample, sequenced in a study of blood T cell repertoires in COVID-19. The method was immunoSEQ multiplex PCR; TCRdb's version includes in-frame clones alone and lacks a portion of them. This sample yields 330,000 or so clones, of which roughly 90% are seen a single time; approximately 1% belongs to the top ten. The sample taken for sequencing was PBMCs or T cells enriched from blood (not recorded which). Every receptor here comes from a woman under 40 who had been exposed to COVID-19.

The V gene is TRBV27, the J gene TRBJ1-1, with 9 nucleotides matching TRBD1. V shed 1 base and J 5 bases; nucleotides not matched to a gene: 2. Germline-derived CDR1 and CDR2 are MNHEY and SMNVEV (reference sequence). This CDR3 comprises 14 residues. The CDR3, as DNA: TGTGCCAGCAGTTTATACAGGGGGCGGACTGAAGCTTTCTTT. Residues: CASSLYRGRTEAFF.

The V gene is TRBV5-4, the J gene TRBJ1-2; tentative D call: TRBD1 (6 bases). Trimming pared 6 bases from V and 6 bases from J, leaving 18 bases between. This CDR3 is built from 14 residues. Germline V gene data show CDR1 as SGHNT and CDR2 as YYREEE (reference sequence). The DNA of the CDR3 is TGTGCCAGCATCCCCTGGGGACACGGCGATGGCTACACCTTC. It codes for CASIPWGHGDGYTF.

The J gene is TRBJ2-3, the V gene TRBV7-9; 7 nucleotides line up with TRBD2. Germline-derived CDR1 and CDR2 are SEHNR and FQNEAQ (reference sequence). J gave up 0 bases and V 6 bases, and 6 bases lay outside the gene matches. CDR3 length: 15 residues. The CDR3 nucleotides read TGTGCCAGCAGTTCCTGGGGAGGGAGCACAGATACGCAGTATTTT. Its protein is CASSSWGGSTDTQYF.

The chain combines TRBV10-1 with TRBJ2-1; D possibly corresponds to TRBD1 (5 bases). The V end was cut by 3 bases, the J end by 5 bases, with 23 bases between. Germline assignment: CDR1 WNHNN and CDR2 SYGVQD (reference sequence). The CDR3 has 18 amino acids. The CDR3 region has the DNA TGCGCCAGCAGTGATGGTGGGCAGGGAAGACTCAAAGACAATGAGCAGTTCTTC. Amino acid sequence: CASSDGGQGRLKDNEQFF.